These T cell receptor beta chains were read from a single sample in a study of blood T cell repertoires in COVID-19. Here immunoSEQ multiplex PCR was the method, and the copy in TCRdb shows in-frame clones only, minus some. The sample yields roughly 300,000 clones, around 80% seen once. Sequencing input: peripheral blood. These receptors were collected from a woman in her forties or fifties with acute or convalescent COVID-19. CDR3s leave out the opening cysteine and the closing phenylalanine or tryptophan. Each record gives: V gene, D gene, CDR3 protein. D genes are given only for firm matches.

>TRBV5-1|NA
ASSLAATPRETQY
>TRBV15|NA
ATSREGEVGQPQH
>TRBV7-2|NA
ASSLSDSQNTQY
>TRBV3-1/TRBV3-2|NA
ASSQGTGDSPLH
>TRBV6-4|NA
ASSEGATDTQY
>TRBV30|TRBD1
AWSRDRGNIQY
>TRBV20-1|TRBD1
SASQTGRGNSPLH
>TRBV7-9|NA
ASSFRQGTTDTQY
>TRBV5-1|NA
ASSLEQQETQY
>TRBV27|TRBD1
ASSPQGARNEQY
>TRBV2|NA
ATSAVRTANTEAF
>TRBV5-5|TRBD1
ASSSSPTGGDAEAF
>TRBV4-2|NA
ASSQGEGDRTDTQY
>TRBV6-5|NA
ASSYYTGDGYT
>TRBV27|TRBD1
ASSDRGKLF
>TRBV5-4|TRBD2
ASSRLAGGPHEQF
>TRBV6-2/TRBV6-3|NA
ASSYTGGSGANVLT
>TRBV27|TRBD1
ASRGQGTDTQY
>TRBV10-3|TRBD1
AISTTGDQPQH
>TRBV4-3|TRBD1
ASSHSDRVNTEAF
>TRBV5-1|NA
ASREDSGNEKLF
>TRBV7-2|NA
ASSWGDDTEAF
>TRBV30|NA
AWSVGGLQETQY
>TRBV27|TRBD1
ASSFGDRDTEAF
>TRBV27|TRBD1
ASSYRGPNTEAF
>TRBV7-8|NA
ASSPPSSNQPQH